This T cell receptor (beta chain) comes out of a study of technical replicates of blood from four donors. This clone was counted only a few times. Sequencing used immunoSEQ multiplex PCR; TCRdb keeps in-frame clones, though not all of them. The repertoire consists of 95,000 to 100,000 clones, with 90% to 97% occurring once and the leading ten covering roughly 0.22%. The germline CDR1 and CDR2 sequences are SQVTM and ANQGSEA. This CDR3 contains 11 residues. V shed 6 bases and J shed 6 bases, with 11 bases lying between them. The chain carries TRBV29-1 and TRBJ1-1; D not certain. The material sequenced was T cells isolated from PBMCs. This receptor was taken from a human donor in good health. CDR3 residues: CSVRDTPEAFF. CDR3 in DNA: TGCAGCGTGCGGGATACCCCTGAAGCTTTCTTT.